This TCR beta chain was sequenced for a study of response to subunit inactivated influenza vaccine. General study results and limits: The authors proposed limited new T cell recruitment per seasonal influenza vaccination.

Germline assignment: CDR1 SGHNT and CDR2 YYREEE (reference sequence). The germline V and J ends were trimmed by 4 bases and 8 bases, with 15 bases remaining between them. The CDR3 is 13 amino acids. TCRdb ran MiXCR on the RT-PCR reads and lists one entry per CDR3 protein. The sample records hundreds of thousands of distinct CDR3 sequences, 10% to 15% being singletons. On this clonotype itself: Its antigen is as yet unknown.

The TCR sequence derives from a man in his fifties who received an inactivated influenza vaccine. The chain recombines TRBV5-4 with TRBJ1-1, with a weak D call TRBD1 (6 bases). Sequenced here: non-naive T cells sorted from PBMCs, sampled less than 15 days before vaccination. The CDR3 spells CASSVDEGGEAFF. The CDR3, as DNA: TGTGCCAGCAGCGTGGACGAAGGGGGGGAAGCTTTCTTT.